This T cell receptor beta chain was identified during a study of control samples from healthy donors and cancer patients. Here immunoSEQ multiplex PCR was the method, and the copy in TCRdb shows in-frame clones only, minus some. The sample has 110,000 to 150,000 clones; less than 95% are singletons. The source is a man aged 18 to 30 in good health. The sample was blood.

The DNA of the CDR3 is TGTGCCAGCAGCGTAATGCAGACCGGGGAGCTGTTTTTT. This encodes CASSVMQTGELFF. The V call is TRBV9, the J call TRBJ2-2; D gene unclear. The length of the CDR3 is 13 residues. Deletions cut 1 base from V and 5 bases from J, with 6 bases between. Germline V gene sequence: CDR1 SGDLS, CDR2 YYNGEE.